The TCR beta chain described here comes from a study of technical replicates of blood from a few donors. Generated by immunoSEQ multiplex PCR, the TCRdb table keeps only in-frame clones and is missing some. The sample lists roughly 61,000 clones, 97% occurring once. The sequenced material came from T cells isolated from PBMCs. The clonotype originates from a human donor in good health.

The CDR3: CASSFRTSGSRDNEQFF. In nucleotides, the CDR3 is TGTGCCAGCAGCTTTCGAACTAGCGGGAGTCGGGACAATGAGCAGTTCTTC. The gene calls are TRBV7-9 and TRBJ2-1; 11 positions match TRBD2. CDR1 and CDR2 from the germline V gene are SEHNR and FQNEAQ (reference sequence). With 3 bases clipped from V and 5 bases from J, the junction kept 9 bases outside the gene matches. CDR3 length: 17 amino acids.